The 23 T cell receptor beta chains listed next were all sequenced from one sample in a study of T cell repertoires in cytomegalovirus infection. Via MiXCR, TCRdb re-called the reads, giving one row per CDR3 protein. The sample contains approximately 180,000 distinct CDR3 sequences, approximately 19% of which appear only once. The specimen was PBMCs. These receptors originate from a human donor in good health (CMV status not recorded). Some clones in this sample may be carry-over from other donors' samples.

V usage is TRBV6-5 and J usage is TRBJ1-2, with D possibly TRBD1 on 6 matching bases. Looked up from germline, CDR1 is MNHEY and CDR2 is SVGAGI. The CDR3 has 13 amino acids. The V and J ends lost 1 base and 5 bases respectively, with 8 bases between them. CDR3 in DNA: TGTGCCAGCAGTTACTGGCAGGGGTATGGCTACACCTTC. Translated: CASSYWQGYGYTF.

The CDR3 spells CSARESQNTGELFF. In DNA, the CDR3 is TGCAGTGCTAGAGAGTCCCAGAACACCGGGGAGCTGTTTTTT. The chain recombines TRBV20-1 with TRBJ2-2; D call uncertain. Germline CDR1 reads DFQATT; CDR2 reads SNEGSKA (reference sequence). V shed 0 bases and J shed 1 base, with 6 bases lying between them. The length of the CDR3 is 14 residues.

The chain has TRBV19 and TRBJ2-2; 10 bases align to TRBD2. The CDR3 totals 17 residues. With 3 bases clipped from V and 8 bases from J, the junction kept 12 bases outside the gene matches. Germline loops: CDR1 LNHDA, CDR2 SQIVND (reference sequence). CDR3 sequence reads: CASSIGPAGGGWGELFF. The DNA of the CDR3 is TGTGCCAGTAGTATCGGCCCAGCGGGAGGGGGCTGGGGGGAGCTGTTTTTT.

J is TRBJ2-1 and V is TRBV24-1; D not certain. Per the germline V gene, CDR1 is KGHDR and CDR2 is SFDVKD. V was pared by 9 bases and J by 8 bases, with 10 bases between. The CDR3 is 11 residues long. Here the CDR3 DNA reads TGTGCCACCGGCAGACTGGATGAGCAGTTCTTC. Protein sequence: CATGRLDEQFF.

The chain recombines TRBV28 with TRBJ2-7; 8 bases are shared with TRBD2. The CDR3 has 13 residues. The V and J ends lost 6 bases and 8 bases, in that order; junction bases with no gene match: 9. From germline, CDR1 is MDHEN and CDR2 SYDVKM. The CDR3 coding sequence is TGTGCCAGCAGCGACGGGACTAGAGGTCAGCAGTACTTC. Its protein is CASSDGTRGQQYF.

Only a few counts were recorded for this clonotype. The V call is TRBV12-3 or TRBV12-4, the J call TRBJ2-6; 7 nucleotides line up with TRBD1. Trimming cost V 4 bases and J 4 bases; bases outside gene matches: 7. CDR3 length equals 16 residues. The CDR3 DNA is TGTGCCAGCAGTTACACGACAGGGACAGGGGCCAACGTCCTGACTTTC. Translation: CASSYTTGTGANVLTF.

This clonotype was recorded at least ten times. The chain recombines TRBV19 with TRBJ1-5; 7 nucleotides line up with TRBD1. The ends lost 5 bases at V and 6 bases at J; junction bases unmatched: 4. This CDR3 spans 13 amino acids. Per germline, CDR1 LNHDA and CDR2 SQIVND (reference sequence). DNA of the CDR3: TGTGCCAGTAGTCCACAGGGGTCTCAGCCCCAGCATTTT. Protein product: CASSPQGSQPQHF.

This clonotype occurred a few times. This sequence joins TRBV5-1 and TRBJ2-2, with 8 bases aligning to TRBD2. V lost 6 bases, J lost 0 bases, and 4 bases stayed unmatched. The germline V gene encodes CDR1 SGHRS and CDR2 YFSETQ. CDR3 size: 15 residues. CDR3 amino acids: CASTWREANTGELFF. The CDR3, as DNA: TGCGCCAGCACTTGGCGGGAGGCGAACACCGGGGAGCTGTTTTTT.

V and J are TRBV19 and TRBJ2-2; D unclear. Deletions cut 8 bases from V and 6 bases from J, with 19 bases between. The CDR3 has 15 residues. Germline CDR1 reads LNHDA; CDR2 reads SQIVND (reference sequence). The CDR3 DNA reads TGTGCCAGTCGAGGCCCCCGGGCCCCCCCCGGGGAGCTGTTTTTT. Translation gives CASRGPRAPPGELFF.

This clonotype was seen a few times. The chain couples TRBV28 to TRBJ2-1; the match to TRBD1 covers 9 bases. The CDR3 covers 12 residues. Per germline, CDR1 MDHEN and CDR2 SYDVKM. Unmatched junction bases numbered 7, after V lost 7 bases and J lost 12 bases. Here the CDR3 DNA reads TGTGCCAGCACCAATATGGGACAGGGGCAGTTCTTC. It translates to CASTNMGQGQFF.

The V and J genes are TRBV2 and TRBJ1-1; a weak D match, TRBD1 (6 bases). CDR1 and CDR2 (germline): SNHLY, FYNNEI. V was clipped by 7 bases and J by 1 base, with 19 bases between them. This CDR3 is built from 16 residues. CDR3 nucleotides: TGTGCCAGCACCCCGAATAGGGGGGGAGGGAACACTGAAGCTTTCTTT. Its protein product is CASTPNRGGGNTEAFF. Drawing the rest from reference TRBV2 and TRBJ1-1, the complete variable domain is EPEVTQTPSHQVTQMGQEVILRCVPISNHLYFYWYRQILGQKVEFLVSFYNNEISEKSEIFDDQFSVERPDGSNFTLKIRSTKLEDSAMYFCASTPNRGGGNTEAFFGQGTRLTVV.

There are a few counts of this clonotype. The chain links TRBV20-1 to TRBJ2-5; TRBD1 or TRBD2 may be the D gene (5 bases each). With 6 bases removed from V and 1 base from J, the gap between germline ends came to 12 bases. This CDR3 region has 13 residues. Germline lookup yields CDR1 DFQATT and CDR2 SNEGSKA (reference sequence). The CDR3 loop reads CSALSGTQETQYF. DNA for the CDR3: TGCAGTGCCTTATCAGGGACCCAAGAGACCCAGTACTTC.

J is TRBJ1-5 and V is TRBV12-3 or TRBV12-4; TRBD1 is a possible D gene (5 bases). The CDR3 sequence is 12 residues long. V lost 7 bases to trimming and J lost 1 base, with 5 bases between them. The CDR3 spells CASTGSNQPQHF. CDR3 bases: TGTGCCAGCACAGGGAGCAATCAGCCCCAGCATTTT.

With regard to this clonotype: A read error is possible here, since a much larger clone lies one base away. The chain joins TRBV28 to TRBJ2-1, with D hard to call. The CDR3 contains 14 residues. The germline CDR1 and CDR2 sequences are MDHEN and SYDVKM. The ends were cut back, 5 bases at V and 0 bases at J, with 8 bases in the middle. As DNA, the CDR3 is TGTGCCAGCAGTCTACCCAGCTCCTACAATGAGCAGTTCTTC. It yields the protein CASSLPSSYNEQFF.

This clonotype was counted many times. The chain joins TRBV28 to TRBJ1-1; tentatively, D is TRBD1 (5 bases). V was shortened by 2 bases and J by 12 bases, with 16 bases between the two germline ends. There are 13 residues in the CDR3. Germline V CDR1 and CDR2: MDHEN, SYDVKM. The CDR3 nucleotides read TGTGCCAGCAGTTTAGAAGGCCAGGGAAGGACTTTCTTT. Protein sequence: CASSLEGQGRTFF.

This chain connects TRBV19 to TRBJ2-3; D possibly corresponds to TRBD2 (7 bases). With 5 bases removed from V and 8 bases from J, the gap between germline ends came to 23 bases. Germline V lookup: CDR1 LNHDA, CDR2 SQIVND (reference sequence). This CDR3 contains 16 residues. CDR3 nucleotide sequence: TGTGCCAGTAGTGTCACCCCGTTTCCGGCGGGGGCTACGCAGTATTTT. This encodes CASSVTPFPAGATQYF. Full variable domain (outside the CDR3, taken from reference TRBV19 and TRBJ2-3): DGGITQSPKYLFRKEGQNVTLSCEQNLNHDAMYWYRQDPGQGLRLIYYSQIVNDFQKGDIAEGYSVSREKKESFPLTVTSAQKNPTAFYLCASSVTPFPAGATQYFGPGTRLTVL.

This clonotype was found a few times. The V gene is TRBV14, the J gene TRBJ2-1; 12 bases fit TRBD1. CDR3 length: 15 residues. CDR1 is SGHDN, CDR2 FVKESK, per germline. V shed 4 bases, J shed 5 bases, and the junction held 3 bases outside the gene matches. The CDR3 DNA reads TGTGCCAGCAGCCGGGACAGGGGGCTACACAATGAGCAGTTCTTC. It yields the protein CASSRDRGLHNEQFF.

This chain uses TRBV18 with TRBJ2-3; the match to TRBD2 covers 9 bases. Germline trimming cut 2 bases from V and 2 bases from J; bases unmatched to any gene: 8. The CDR3 totals 17 residues. CDR1 and CDR2 from the germline V gene are KGHSH and LQKENI. The CDR3 DNA follows: TGTGCCAGCTCACCAACCTATAGCGGGAGATCCACAGATACGCAGTATTTT. It encodes CASSPTYSGRSTDTQYF. The complete variable domain, with remaining parts taken from reference TRBV18 and TRBJ2-3, reads NAGVMQNPRHLVRRRGQEARLRCSPMKGHSHVYWYRQLPEEGLKFMVYLQKENIIDESGMPKERFSAEFPKEGPSILRIQQVVRGDSAAYFCASSPTYSGRSTDTQYFGPGTRLTVL.

The rearrangement joins TRBV7-8 to TRBJ2-4, with 9 positions matching TRBD1. This CDR3 contains 15 residues. The junction had 9 bases not matched to a gene; V was cut back by 5 bases and J by 7 bases. Germline values: CDR1 SGHVS, CDR2 FQNEAQ. In DNA form, the CDR3 reads TGTGCCAGCAGCCCAACAGGGGGCCAGTCGAACATTCAGTACTTC. This translates into CASSPTGGQSNIQYF.

This chain links TRBV9 with TRBJ2-1; TRBD1 aligns across 8 bases. The germline gives CDR1 SGDLS, CDR2 YYNGEE. The CDR3 has 14 residues. V shed 4 bases, J shed 7 bases, and the junction held 7 bases outside the gene matches. The CDR3 bases are TGTGCCAGCAGCCGTCCGGACAGGGAAAATGAGCAGTTCTTC. As protein: CASSRPDRENEQFF.

This clonotype has ten or more counts. J is TRBJ1-5 and V is TRBV7-2, with D possibly TRBD1 on 6 matching bases. Germline CDR1 and CDR2: SGHTA and FQGNSA. Trimming took 5 bases from V and 4 from J, leaving 15 bases between them. The CDR3 runs 15 residues. The CDR3 region is CASSQQGRGNQPQHF. In DNA form, the CDR3 reads TGTGCCAGCAGCCAACAGGGTCGTGGAAATCAGCCCCAGCATTTT.

The V and J genes are TRBV29-1 and TRBJ1-1; D is uncertain. Per germline, CDR1 SQVTM and CDR2 ANQGSEA. Between the trimmed V and J ends, which lost 3 bases and 1 base, there was a span of 9 bases. This CDR3 region has 13 residues. CDR3 nucleotide sequence: TGCAGCGTTGAGGGCAGAACGAACACTGAAGCTTTCTTT. Translating it yields CSVEGRTNTEAFF.

This clonotype was seen only a few times. The chain uses TRBV10-2 and TRBJ2-7; tentative D call: TRBD1 (5 bases). CDR1 is WSHSY and CDR2 is SAAADI in the germline V gene. This CDR3 has 16 residues. Deletions cut 0 bases from V and 3 bases from J, with 15 bases between. The CDR3 nucleotides are TGCGCCAGCAGTGAGTCCCTACAGGCGTGGAACTACGAGCAGTACTTC. As protein: CASSESLQAWNYEQYF.